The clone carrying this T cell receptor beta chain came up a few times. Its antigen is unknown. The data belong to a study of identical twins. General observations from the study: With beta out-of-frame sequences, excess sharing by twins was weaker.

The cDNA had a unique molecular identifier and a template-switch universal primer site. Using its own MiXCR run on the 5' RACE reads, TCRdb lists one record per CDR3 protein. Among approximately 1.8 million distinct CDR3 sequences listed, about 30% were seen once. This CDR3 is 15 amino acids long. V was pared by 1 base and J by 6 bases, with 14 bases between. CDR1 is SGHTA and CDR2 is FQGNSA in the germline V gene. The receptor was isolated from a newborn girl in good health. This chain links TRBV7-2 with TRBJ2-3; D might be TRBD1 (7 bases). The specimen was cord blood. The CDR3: CASSLVQGGRDTQYF. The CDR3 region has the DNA TGTGCCAGCAGCTTAGTCCAGGGGGGACGGGATACGCAGTATTTT.